The rows below give T cell receptor beta chains drawn from one sample of a study of CD8+ T cells in alopecia areata. Clones were sequenced by immunoSEQ multiplex PCR, and TCRdb holds only the in-frame ones, with some missing. Of about 290,000 clones listed, about three fifths are singletons. The sample was CD4+ T cells sorted from blood, taken at week 24, from a patient treated with tofacitinib. Receptors were obtained from a human donor with alopecia areata. The CDR3 runs from the conserved cysteine through the conserved F or W. D genes are given only for firm matches. Size values are once, few and many counts, or a class for expanded clones, and some rows have none.

.,.,TRBJ2-7,TRBV29-1,CSVSQGGGAEQYF,TGCAGCGTTTCGCAGGGCGGAGGGGCCGAGCAGTACTTC
few,.,TRBJ2-6,TRBV7-9,CASSLGRPGKSSGANVLTF,TGTGCCAGCAGCTTAGGTCGTCCGGGAAAAAGCTCTGGGGCCAACGTCCTGACTTTC
once,.,TRBJ2-1,TRBV5-1,CASSLGSVPASFF,TGCGCCAGCAGCTTGGGGTCCGTACCAGCTTCGTTCTTC
once,.,TRBJ2-7,TRBV11-2,CASSLAAGPGAYEQYF,TGTGCCAGCAGCTTAGCGGCGGGCCCGGGGGCCTACGAGCAGTACTTC
.,.,TRBJ1-2,TRBV29-1,CSVEGRGLNYGYTF,TGCAGCGTTGAGGGCAGGGGCCTTAACTATGGCTACACCTTC
.,.,TRBJ2-6,TRBV4-1,CASSQDLIRSGANVLTF,TGCGCCAGCAGCCAAGATCTGATTCGCTCTGGGGCCAACGTCCTGACTTTC
.,TRBD1,TRBJ2-2,TRBV6-6,CASRIQGNAGELFF,TGTGCCAGCAGAATACAGGGGAATGCCGGGGAGCTGTTTTTT
.,TRBD1,TRBJ2-7,TRBV6-6,CASSSTDRGAYEQYF,TGTGCCAGCAGCTCCACGGACAGGGGGGCCTACGAGCAGTACTTC
.,.,TRBJ2-7,TRBV5-4,CASSPPDVRDSYEQYF,TGTGCCAGCAGCCCGCCGGATGTGCGGGACTCCTACGAGCAGTACTTC
.,.,TRBJ2-1,TRBV5-1,CASSESGWNEQFF,TGCGCCAGCAGCGAGAGTGGGTGGAATGAGCAGTTCTTC
.,.,TRBJ2-3,TRBV20-1,CSAGPNTQYF,TGCAGTGCTGGCCCTAATACGCAGTATTTT
.,.,TRBJ2-3,TRBV20-1,CSAGNTDTQYF,TGCAGTGCGGGTAACACAGATACGCAGTATTTT
.,.,TRBJ2-5,TRBV4-2,CASSQGDREQETQYF,TGTGCCAGCAGCCAAGGGGATCGGGAACAAGAGACCCAGTACTTC
.,.,TRBJ2-7,TRBV29-1,CSVGQGLREQYF,TGCAGCGTTGGGCAGGGTCTGAGGGAGCAGTACTTC
.,TRBD1,TRBJ1-3,TRBV7-2,CASSSRTGATSGNTIYF,TGTGCCAGCAGCTCGAGGACAGGGGCGACCTCTGGAAACACCATATATTTT
.,.,TRBJ1-1,TRBV5-1,CAISVGRSTEAFF,TGCGCCATCTCGGTTGGGCGGAGCACTGAAGCTTTCTTT
.,TRBD1,TRBJ1-4,TRBV7-9,CASSSGGANEKLFF,TGTGCCAGCAGCTCAGGGGGAGCTAATGAAAAACTGTTTTTT
.,TRBD1,TRBJ1-2,TRBV6-5,CASSRQGQIHTF,TGTGCCAGCAGTCGACAGGGACAAATACACACCTTC
.,.,TRBJ2-7,TRBV5-1,CASSPQQATYYEQYF,TGCGCCAGCAGCCCTCAACAGGCAACCTACTACGAGCAGTACTTC
.,.,TRBJ1-3,TRBV2,CASGAVSGNTIYF,TGTGCCAGCGGAGCGGTCTCTGGAAACACCATATATTTT
.,.,TRBJ2-2,TRBV6-1,CASSEQGTGELFF,TGTGCCAGCAGTGAACAGGGGACCGGGGAGCTGTTTTTT
.,TRBD1,TRBJ2-7,TRBV7-9,CASSSGQNYEQYF,TGTGCCAGCAGCTCGGGACAGAATTACGAGCAGTACTTC
.,.,TRBJ1-5,TRBV10-3,CAISVAASNQPQHF,TGTGCCATCAGTGTGGCGGCTAGCAATCAGCCCCAGCATTTT
.,.,TRBJ1-2,TRBV15,CATSRAGAPYGYTF,TGTGCCACCAGCAGAGCAGGGGCTCCGTATGGCTACACCTTC